Shown below are 6 T cell receptor beta chains from a single sample sequenced in a study of shared clonotypes between healthy human individuals. Sequenced by immunoSEQ multiplex PCR; TCRdb stores in-frame clones only, minus some. The sample consists of 2 million to 2.5 million clones, roughly 92% of them appearing once. Sample: naive CD4+ T cells from PBMCs. Subset here: CD45RA+ positively selected. The receptors derive from a man younger than 35 in good health. Some clones in this sample may be carry-over from other donors' samples.

This chain joins TRBV6-6 and TRBJ2-7; 8 bases match TRBD1. The germline V gene has CDR1 MNHNY and CDR2 SVGAGI (reference sequence). The CDR3 runs 15 residues. Trimming at V came to 2 bases and at J to 1 base, leaving 4 bases not matched to a gene. The CDR3 DNA reads TGTGCCAGCAGTTACGGGGACAGGCGTTCCTACGAGCAGTACTTC. Translated: CASSYGDRRSYEQYF.

This chain connects TRBV29-1 to TRBJ2-1; tentatively, D is TRBD1 (5 bases). Germline loops: CDR1 SQVTM, CDR2 ANQGSEA. The CDR3 spans 13 residues. V lost 1 base to trimming and J lost 7 bases, with 11 bases between them. The CDR3 DNA is TGCAGCGTTGAAGGGGGCGCGCGGAATGAGCAGTTCTTC. Translation: CSVEGGARNEQFF.

This sequence joins TRBV7-2 and TRBJ2-5; D perhaps matches TRBD2 (7 bases). The CDR3 is made up of 16 amino acids. Germline V lookup: CDR1 SGHTA, CDR2 FQGNSA. Between the trimmed V and J ends, which lost 5 bases and 1 base, there was a span of 17 bases. The CDR3 DNA is TGTGCCAGCAGCCCCTCTAGCGGAGGGGGCCAAGAGACCCAGTACTTC. Translating it yields CASSPSSGGGQETQYF.

The chain uses TRBV27 and TRBJ2-5; D call uncertain. There are 14 residues in the CDR3. Germline loops: CDR1 MNHEY, CDR2 SMNVEV (reference sequence). V was shortened by 8 bases and J by 5 bases, with 18 bases between the two germline ends. The CDR3 region is CASGHRQSRETQYF. The CDR3 DNA is TGTGCCAGCGGGCACCGGCAAAGTAGGGAGACCCAGTACTTC.

Note on this clone: The sample holds other DNA sequences that translate to the same CDR3. V usage is TRBV7-2 and J usage is TRBJ2-5, with D perhaps matching TRBD1 or TRBD2 (6 bases each). Germline CDR1 SGHTA, CDR2 FQGNSA. The CDR3 runs 13 residues. Trimming took off 1 base at V and 5 bases at J, with 8 bases between the two ends. The CDR3 coding sequence is TGTGCCAGCAGCTTAGTAGGGGGGGAGACCCAGTACTTC. Amino acid sequence: CASSLVGGETQYF.

Worth noting for this clone: The sample holds other DNA sequences that translate to the same CDR3. The chain recombines TRBV5-1 with TRBJ1-1; 8 bases match TRBD1. CDR3 length: 13 residues. The J segment lost 5 bases and the V segment lost 0 bases, leaving 0 bases of the junction unmatched. CDR1 and CDR2 from the germline V gene are SGHRS and YFSETQ. The CDR3 spells CASSLDRGTEAFF. The DNA for the CDR3 is TGCGCCAGCAGCTTGGACAGGGGGACTGAAGCTTTCTTT.